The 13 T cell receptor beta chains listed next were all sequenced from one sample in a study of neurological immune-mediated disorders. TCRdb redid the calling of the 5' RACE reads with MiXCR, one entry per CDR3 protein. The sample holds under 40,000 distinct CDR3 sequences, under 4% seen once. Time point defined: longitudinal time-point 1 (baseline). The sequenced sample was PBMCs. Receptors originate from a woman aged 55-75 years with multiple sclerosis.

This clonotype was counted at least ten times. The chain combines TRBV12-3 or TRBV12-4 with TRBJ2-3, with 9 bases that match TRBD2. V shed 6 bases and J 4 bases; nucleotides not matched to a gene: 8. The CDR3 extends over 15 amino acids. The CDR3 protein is CASRVAGGSSDTQYF. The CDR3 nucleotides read TGTGCCAGCAGGGTGGCGGGGGGGTCGTCAGATACGCAGTATTTT.

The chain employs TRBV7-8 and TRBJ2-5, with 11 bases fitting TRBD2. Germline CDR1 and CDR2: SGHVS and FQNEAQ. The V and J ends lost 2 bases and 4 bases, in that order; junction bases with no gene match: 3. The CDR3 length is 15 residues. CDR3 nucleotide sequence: TGTGCCAGCAGCTTAATAGCGGGGGGGCCAGAGACCCAGTACTTC. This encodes CASSLIAGGPETQYF.

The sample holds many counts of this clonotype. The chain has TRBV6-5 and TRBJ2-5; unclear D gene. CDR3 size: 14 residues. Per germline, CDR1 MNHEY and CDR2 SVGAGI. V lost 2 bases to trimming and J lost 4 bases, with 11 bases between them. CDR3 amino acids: CASSYDVRIETQYF. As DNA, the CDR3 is TGTGCCAGCAGTTACGATGTCCGAATAGAGACCCAGTACTTC.

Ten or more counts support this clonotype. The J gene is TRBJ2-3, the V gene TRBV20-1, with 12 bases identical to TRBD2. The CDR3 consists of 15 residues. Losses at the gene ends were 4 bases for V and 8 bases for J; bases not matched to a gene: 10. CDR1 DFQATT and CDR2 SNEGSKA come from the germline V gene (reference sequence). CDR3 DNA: TGCAGTGCTATTAATGCCGGGACTAGCGGGCTTACGCAGTATTTT. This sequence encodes CSAINAGTSGLTQYF.

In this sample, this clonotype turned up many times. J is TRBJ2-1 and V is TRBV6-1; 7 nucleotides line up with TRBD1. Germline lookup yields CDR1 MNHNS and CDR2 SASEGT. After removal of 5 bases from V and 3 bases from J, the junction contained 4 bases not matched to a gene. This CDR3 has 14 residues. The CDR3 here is CASSMDRFYNEQFF. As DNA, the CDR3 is TGTGCCAGCAGTATGGACAGGTTCTACAATGAGCAGTTCTTC.

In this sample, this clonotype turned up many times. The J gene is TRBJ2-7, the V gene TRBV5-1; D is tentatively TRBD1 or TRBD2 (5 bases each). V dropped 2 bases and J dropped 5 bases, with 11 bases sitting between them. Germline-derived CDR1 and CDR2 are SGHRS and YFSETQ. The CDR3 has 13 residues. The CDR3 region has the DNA TGCGCCAGCAGCTTAGAGGGGTTTGACGAGCAGTACTTC. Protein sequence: CASSLEGFDEQYF. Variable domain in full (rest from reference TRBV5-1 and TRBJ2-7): KAGVTQTPRYLIKTRGQQVTLSCSPISGHRSVSWYQQTPGQGLQFLFEYFSETQRNKGNFPGRFSGRQFSNSRSEMNVSTLELGDSALYLCASSLEGFDEQYFGPGTRLTVT.

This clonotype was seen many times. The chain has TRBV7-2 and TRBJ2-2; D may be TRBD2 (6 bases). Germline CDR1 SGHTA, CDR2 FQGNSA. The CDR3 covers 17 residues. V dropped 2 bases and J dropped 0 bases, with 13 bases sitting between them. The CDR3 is CASSLSLLATNTGELFF. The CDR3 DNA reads TGTGCCAGCAGCTTATCACTCCTAGCGACGAACACCGGGGAGCTGTTTTTT.

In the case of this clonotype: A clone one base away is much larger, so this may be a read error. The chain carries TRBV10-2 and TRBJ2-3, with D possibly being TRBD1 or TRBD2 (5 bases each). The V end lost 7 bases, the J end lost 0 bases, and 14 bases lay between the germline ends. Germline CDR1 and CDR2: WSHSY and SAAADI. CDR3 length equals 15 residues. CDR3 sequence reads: CASTHGTYSTDTQYF. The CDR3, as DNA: TGCGCCAGCACTCACGGGACCTATAGCACAGATACGCAGTATTTT.

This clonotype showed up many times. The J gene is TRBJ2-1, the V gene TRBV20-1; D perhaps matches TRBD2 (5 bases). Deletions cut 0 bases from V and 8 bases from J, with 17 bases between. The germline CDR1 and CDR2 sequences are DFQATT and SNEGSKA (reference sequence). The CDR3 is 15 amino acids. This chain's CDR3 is CSARDIRGHVDEQFF. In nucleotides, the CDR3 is TGCAGTGCTAGAGATATCCGAGGGCATGTGGATGAGCAGTTCTTC.

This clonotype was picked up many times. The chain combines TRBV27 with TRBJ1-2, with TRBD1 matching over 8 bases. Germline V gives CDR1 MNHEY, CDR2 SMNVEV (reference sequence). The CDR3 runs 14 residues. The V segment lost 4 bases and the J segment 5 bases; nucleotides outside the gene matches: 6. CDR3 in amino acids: CASSSGQDRYGYTF. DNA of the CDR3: TGTGCCAGCAGTTCGGGACAGGATAGATATGGCTACACCTTC.

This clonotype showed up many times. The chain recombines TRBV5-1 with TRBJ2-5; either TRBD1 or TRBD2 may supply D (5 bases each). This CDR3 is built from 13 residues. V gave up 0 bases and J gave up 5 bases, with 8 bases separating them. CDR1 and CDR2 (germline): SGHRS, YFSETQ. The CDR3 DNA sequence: TGCGCCAGCAGCTTGGGTGGGGACGAGACCCAGTACTTC. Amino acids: CASSLGGDETQYF.

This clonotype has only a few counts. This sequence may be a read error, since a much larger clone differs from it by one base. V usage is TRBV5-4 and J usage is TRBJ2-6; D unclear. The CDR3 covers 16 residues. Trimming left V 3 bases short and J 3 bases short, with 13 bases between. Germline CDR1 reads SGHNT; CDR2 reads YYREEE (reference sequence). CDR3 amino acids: CASSSQGIFGANVLTF. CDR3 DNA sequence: TGTGCCAGCAGCTCACAAGGGATCTTTGGGGCCAACGTCCTGACTTTC.

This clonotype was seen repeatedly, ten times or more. CDR3 residues: CSASRAGGLGETQYF. The CDR3 coding sequence is TGCAGTGCTAGTCGGGCGGGGGGCCTCGGAGAGACCCAGTACTTC. The genes are TRBV20-1 and TRBJ2-5; 8 bases agree with TRBD2. CDR3 length: 15 residues. CDR1 and CDR2 (germline): DFQATT, SNEGSKA (reference sequence). Trimming removed 3 bases from V and 4 bases from J; junction bases left unmatched: 10.